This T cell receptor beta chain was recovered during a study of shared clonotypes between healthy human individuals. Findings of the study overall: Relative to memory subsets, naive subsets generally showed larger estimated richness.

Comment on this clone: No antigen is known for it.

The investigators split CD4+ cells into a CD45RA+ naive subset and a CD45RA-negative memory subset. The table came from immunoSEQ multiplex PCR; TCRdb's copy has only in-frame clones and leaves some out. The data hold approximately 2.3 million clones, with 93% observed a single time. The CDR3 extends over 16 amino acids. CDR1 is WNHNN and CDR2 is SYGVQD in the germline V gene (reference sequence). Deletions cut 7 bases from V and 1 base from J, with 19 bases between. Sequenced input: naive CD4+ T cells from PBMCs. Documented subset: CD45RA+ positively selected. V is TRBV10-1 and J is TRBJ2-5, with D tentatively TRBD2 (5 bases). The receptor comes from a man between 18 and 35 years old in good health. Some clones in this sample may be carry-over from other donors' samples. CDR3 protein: CASTSFLAQSQETQYF. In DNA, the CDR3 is TGCGCCAGCACCTCATTTCTAGCCCAAAGCCAAGAGACCCAGTACTTC.